A selection of T cell receptor beta chains follows, all from one sample in a study of blood T cells in healthy people across ages. TCRdb independently ran MiXCR on the 5' RACE reads; one entry per CDR3 protein. The sample has about 1.6 million distinct CDR3 sequences, about 35% seen once; the top ten hold over 9%. Material for sequencing was blood. All receptors derive from a woman under 40 in good health. The CDR3 runs from the conserved cysteine through the conserved F or W. D genes are given only for firm matches. Only part of the rows carry a size: once, few, many, or a class if the clone is expanded.

TRBV15,.,15,many,TRBJ2-7,CATRKESLPTYEQYF,TGTGCCACCAGAAAAGAGTCACTACCAACCTACGAGCAGTACTTC
TRBV9,.,14,few,TRBJ2-5,CASSARDLQETQYF,TGTGCCAGCAGCGCCAGGGATTTGCAAGAGACCCAGTACTTC
TRBV18,.,15,.,TRBJ1-2,CASSPQTDGSYGYTF,TGTGCCAGCTCACCACAAACCGACGGTAGCTATGGCTACACCTTC
TRBV3-1,.,12,few,TRBJ1-1,CASSLHEAEAFF,TGTGCCAGCAGCCTACATGAGGCTGAAGCTTTCTTT
TRBV20-1,TRBD2,13,few,TRBJ2-5,CTRTSGRLETQYF,TGCACCAGGACTAGCGGGAGGTTAGAGACCCAGTACTTC
TRBV11-2,.,15,few,TRBJ2-4,CASSSGRGAKNIQYF,TGTGCCAGCAGCTCCGGTAGGGGAGCCAAAAACATTCAGTACTTC
TRBV7-8,TRBD2,16,.,TRBJ2-5,CASSLGGLADSETQYF,TGTGCCAGCAGTCTGGGGGGTCTAGCGGACTCTGAGACCCAGTACTTC
TRBV5-5,.,16,.,TRBJ1-2,CASSHEGERKVVGYTF,TGTGCCAGCAGCCATGAGGGTGAACGAAAGGTCGTTGGCTACACCTTC
TRBV7-3,TRBD1,15,many,TRBJ2-3,CASSPGTGITDTQYF,TGCGCCAGCAGCCCCGGGACAGGTATCACAGATACGCAGTATTTT
TRBV15,.,15,few,TRBJ2-3,CATSRAGFRTDTQYF,TGTGCCACCAGCAGAGCTGGGTTTCGGACAGATACGCAGTATTTT
TRBV9,.,19,.,TRBJ1-5,CASSVWELAGRMVNQPQHF,TGTGCCAGCAGCGTATGGGAATTAGCAGGGAGAATGGTCAATCAGCCCCAGCATTTT
TRBV27,.,17,.,TRBJ2-1,CASIGSPAGGALNEQFF,TGTGCCAGCATAGGTTCCCCGGCAGGAGGTGCCCTTAATGAGCAGTTCTTC